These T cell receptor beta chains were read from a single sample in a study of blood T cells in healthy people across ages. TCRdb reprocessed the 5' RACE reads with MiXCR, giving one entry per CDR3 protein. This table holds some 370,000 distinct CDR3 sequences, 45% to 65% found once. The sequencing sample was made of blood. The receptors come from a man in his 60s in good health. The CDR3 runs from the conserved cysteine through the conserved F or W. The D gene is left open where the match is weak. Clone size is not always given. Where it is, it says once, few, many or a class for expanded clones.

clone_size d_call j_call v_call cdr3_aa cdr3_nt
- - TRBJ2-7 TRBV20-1 CSARDAGSSYEQYF TGCAGTGCTAGAGATGCGGGTAGCTCCTACGAGCAGTACTTC
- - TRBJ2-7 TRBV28 CASSLDTRPQVEQYF TGTGCCAGCAGTTTAGACACCAGGCCGCAGGTCGAGCAGTACTTC
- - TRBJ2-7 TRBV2 CASSRVTYEQYF TGTGCCAGCAGCCGGGTGACCTACGAGCAGTACTTC
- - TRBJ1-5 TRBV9 CASSQGQGSNQPQHF TGTGCCAGCAGCCAAGGGCAGGGAAGCAATCAGCCCCAGCATTTT
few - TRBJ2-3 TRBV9 CASSTNQGPTDTQYF TGTGCGAGCAGCACCAACCAGGGACCCACAGATACGCAGTATTTT
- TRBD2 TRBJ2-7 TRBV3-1 CASSQEAGGISYEQYF TGTGCCAGCAGCCAAGAAGCGGGGGGGATCTCCTACGAGCAGTACTTC
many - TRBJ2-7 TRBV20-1 CSAYLASGGEQYF TGCAGTGCTTATCTAGCGAGCGGTGGCGAGCAGTACTTC
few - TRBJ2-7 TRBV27 CASRISGRGSYNEQYF TGTGCCAGCCGAATTTCGGGTCGAGGCTCCTACAATGAGCAGTACTTC
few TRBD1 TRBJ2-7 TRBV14 CASSFRQGRYEQYF TGTGCCAGCAGCTTCCGACAGGGGAGATACGAGCAGTACTTC
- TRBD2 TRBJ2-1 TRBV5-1 CASSLRSSGRLNEQFF TGCGCCAGCAGCTTGAGGTCTAGCGGGAGATTAAATGAGCAGTTCTTC
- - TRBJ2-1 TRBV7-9 CASSLIMDEQFF TGTGCCAGCAGCTTAATTATGGATGAGCAGTTCTTC
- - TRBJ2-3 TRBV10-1 CASNRDSTDTQYF TGCGCCAGCAATCGGGACAGCACAGATACGCAGTATTTT
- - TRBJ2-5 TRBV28 CASVLSGQETQYF TGTGCCAGCGTACTTTCAGGGCAAGAGACCCAGTACTTC
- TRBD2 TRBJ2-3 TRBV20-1 CSARGGSNTQYF TGCAGTGCTAGAGGCGGGAGTAATACGCAGTATTTT
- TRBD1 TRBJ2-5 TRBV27 CASTSGQRGETQYF TGTGCCAGCACCTCGGGACAGCGAGGGGAGACCCAGTACTTC
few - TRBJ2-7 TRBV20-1 CSATERPSYEQYF TGCAGTGCCACCGAGCGGCCCTCCTACGAGCAGTACTTC
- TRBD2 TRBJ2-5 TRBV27 CASSPGTSGRGTQYF TGTGCCAGCAGTCCGGGGACTAGCGGGAGAGGGACCCAGTACTTC
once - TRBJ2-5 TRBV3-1 CASSQGEQYF TGTGCCAGCAGCCAAGGAGAGCAGTACTTC
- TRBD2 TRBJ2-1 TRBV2 CASSASGRGGAYNEQFF TGTGCCAGCAGTGCTAGCGGGAGGGGAGGGGCCTACAATGAGCAGTTCTTC
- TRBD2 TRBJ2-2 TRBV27 CASRTGGRAGGAGELFF TGTGCCAGCAGAACGGGAGGACGAGCGGGAGGAGCCGGGGAGCTGTTTTTT
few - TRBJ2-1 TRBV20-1 CSAWGARGSDNEQFF TGCAGTGCCTGGGGAGCACGAGGATCCGACAATGAGCAGTTCTTC
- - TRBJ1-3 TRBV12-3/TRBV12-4 CASSDPRSGNTIYF TGTGCCAGCAGTGACCCGCGCTCTGGAAACACCATATATTTT
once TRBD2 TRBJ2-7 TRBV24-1 CATSDSTSGRGYEQYF TGTGCCACCAGTGATTCGACTAGCGGGAGAGGGTACGAGCAGTACTTC
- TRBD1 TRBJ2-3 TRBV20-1 CSARKGGTSTDTQYF TGCAGTGCTAGGAAAGGGGGCACAAGCACAGATACGCAGTATTTT
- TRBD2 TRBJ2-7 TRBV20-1 CSARASGSPYEQYF TGCAGTGCTAGAGCTAGCGGGTCCCCGTACGAGCAGTACTTC
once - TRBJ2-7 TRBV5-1 CASSLRPGGAYEQYF TGCGCCAGCAGCTTGCGCCCGGGGGGCGCCTACGAGCAGTACTTC
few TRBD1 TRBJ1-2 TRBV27 CASSLTDRLGYGYTF TGTGCCAGCAGTCTAACGGACAGGTTGGGCTATGGCTACACCTTC
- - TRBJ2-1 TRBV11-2 CASSLDQVRHNEQFF TGTGCCAGCAGCTTAGATCAGGTCAGGCACAATGAGCAGTTCTTC
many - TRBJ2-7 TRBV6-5 CASSRILSYEQYF TGTGCCAGCAGCCGTATACTCAGCTACGAGCAGTACTTC
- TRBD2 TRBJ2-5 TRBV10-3 CAISEFPLLAGQETQYF TGTGCCATCAGTGAGTTCCCTCTTCTAGCGGGGCAAGAGACCCAGTACTTC
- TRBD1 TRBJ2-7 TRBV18 CASSPLPDRGPAYEQYF TGTGCCAGCTCACCACTACCTGACAGGGGGCCAGCCTACGAGCAGTACTTC
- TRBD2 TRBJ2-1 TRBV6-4 CASSDSGGGSNEQFF TGTGCCAGCAGTGACTCTGGCGGGGGAAGCAATGAGCAGTTCTTC
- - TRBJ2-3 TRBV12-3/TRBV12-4 CASSSRGLYTDTQYF TGTGCCAGCAGTTCCCGGGGGTTATACACGGATACGCAGTATTTT
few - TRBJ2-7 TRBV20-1 CSFRGGYEQYF TGCAGTTTTAGGGGGGGCTACGAGCAGTACTTC
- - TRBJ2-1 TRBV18 CASSRISGTGSYNEQFF TGTGCCAGCTCACGGATTAGCGGGACAGGATCCTACAATGAGCAGTTCTTC
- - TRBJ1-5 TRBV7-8 CASSPLGGNQPRHF TGTGCCAGCAGCCCCTTGGGGGGCAATCAGCCCCGGCATTTT
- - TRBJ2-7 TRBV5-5 CASSVDLSYNEQYF TGTGCCAGCAGCGTGGACCTCAGCTACAATGAGCAGTACTTC
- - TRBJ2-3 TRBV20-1 CSARDASGADTQYF TGCAGTGCTAGAGATGCGTCAGGGGCAGATACGCAGTATTTT
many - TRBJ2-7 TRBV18 CASARERDEQYF TGTGCCAGCGCCCGCGAAAGGGACGAGCAGTACTTC
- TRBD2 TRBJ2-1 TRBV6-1 CASKGTSGSYEQFF TGTGCCAGCAAGGGGACTAGCGGGTCCTATGAGCAGTTCTTC
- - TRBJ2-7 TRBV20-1 CSARPPLRCEQYF TGCAGTGCTAGACCCCCGCTGCGCTGCGAGCAGTACTTC
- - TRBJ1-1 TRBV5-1 CASSAGQTYTEAFF TGCGCCAGCAGCGCAGGACAGACTTACACTGAAGCTTTCTTT
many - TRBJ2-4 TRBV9 CASSVDPGPGAKNIQYF TGTGCCAGCAGCGTAGACCCAGGGCCGGGGGCCAAAAACATTCAGTACTTC
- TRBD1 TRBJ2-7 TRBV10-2 CASSIGTGPYEQYF TGCGCCAGCAGTATAGGGACAGGGCCCTACGAGCAGTACTTC
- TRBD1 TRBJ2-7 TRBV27 CASSHRGNSYEQYF TGTGCCAGCAGCCACAGGGGTAACTCCTACGAGCAGTACTTC
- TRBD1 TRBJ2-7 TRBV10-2 CASNRGQRDEQYF TGCGCCAGCAACAGGGGACAGCGCGACGAGCAGTACTTC